These T cell receptor beta chains were read from a single sample in a study of Tregs in tolerant kidney transplant recipients. TCRdb keeps only in-frame clones here, not all; method: immunoSEQ multiplex PCR. The repertoire consists of approximately 81,000 clones, with 90% to 95% occurring once and the leading ten covering about 1.4%. Sequencing used CD4+ T cells from blood (PBMCs), obtained 24 months after the transplant. The receptors shown here come from a human patient who received a combined kidney and bone marrow transplant. The graft donor may be the source of some T cells. Both conserved end residues are part of each CDR3. Fields, in order: D gene, clone size, J gene, V gene, CDR3 DNA, CDR3 protein. The D gene is left open where the match is weak. The size field is filled for only some rows; it gives once, few, many or a size class.

- - TRBJ2-1 TRBV11-1 TGTGCCAGCAGTCATTACAGGGAGGGAGACAATGAGCAGTTCTTC CASSHYREGDNEQFF
- - TRBJ1-3 TRBV12-5 TGTGCTATCGGCAGCGGCTCTGGAAACACCATATATTTT CAIGSGSGNTIYF
- - TRBJ1-2 TRBV30 TGTGCCTGGAGAGCCCTCGGGCGGGCCGGCTACACCTTC CAWRALGRAGYTF
TRBD2 - TRBJ2-7 TRBV5-4 TGTGCCAGCAGCGGGGCTAGCGGGGGGAATTACGAGCAGTACTTC CASSGASGGNYEQYF
TRBD1 - TRBJ2-7 TRBV7-2 TGTGCCAGCAGCTCCCCGGACAGGGCGGCCTACGAGCAGTACTTC CASSSPDRAAYEQYF
TRBD1 - TRBJ2-5 TRBV10-3 TGTGCCATCAGTGAGTCTCTAAGGACAGGGGGCGGAGAGACCCAGTACTTC CAISESLRTGGGETQYF
- - TRBJ1-3 TRBV7-9 TGTGCCAGCAGCGCGGACATACGAGGAGGAAACACCATATATTTT CASSADIRGGNTIYF
- - TRBJ1-2 TRBV7-2 TGTGCCAGCAGCTTATTAGGGAGGCAAGATGGCTACACCTTC CASSLLGRQDGYTF
- - TRBJ1-6 TRBV27 TGTGCCAGCAGCTTTTCACCCCTCCACTTT CASSFSPLHF
- - TRBJ1-6 TRBV7-9 TGTGCCAGCAGCTTACGGGGATCACCCCTCCACTTT CASSLRGSPLHF
- - TRBJ1-1 TRBV2 TGTGCCAGCACAATTTGGGGGGAAAGCACTGAAGCTTTCTTT CASTIWGESTEAFF
TRBD1 - TRBJ2-1 TRBV6-6 TGTGCCAGCAGTTACTTGACAGGGGGTGAGCAGTTCTTC CASSYLTGGEQFF
- - TRBJ2-3 TRBV10-3 TGTGCCATCAGTGGCGATAGCGGCACAGATACGCAGTATTTT CAISGDSGTDTQYF
TRBD1 - TRBJ2-3 TRBV7-3 TGTGCCGTCGCGACAGGGGTGGGAGATACGCAGTATTTT CAVATGVGDTQYF
- - TRBJ1-3 TRBV19 TGTGCCAGTAGCAACAACTGGGGACAATCTGGAAACACCATATATTTT CASSNNWGQSGNTIYF
TRBD2 - TRBJ2-3 TRBV4-3 TGCGCCAGCAGCCTAAGACTAGCGGGGGGGCTTTATTCAGATACGCAGTATTTT CASSLRLAGGLYSDTQYF
TRBD2 - TRBJ2-1 TRBV9 TGTGCCAGCAGCCCGGGACTAGCACGGAGGGGAGAGCAGTTCTTC CASSPGLARRGEQFF
- - TRBJ1-1 TRBV15 TGTGCCACCAGCAGAGATATGGGTAGGAGGGTTGGGACTGAAGCTTTCTTT CATSRDMGRRVGTEAFF
TRBD1 - TRBJ2-7 TRBV12-5 TGTGCTAGTGGTTTGGTACTAGGACAGGACTACGAGCAGTACTTC CASGLVLGQDYEQYF
- - TRBJ2-5 TRBV18 TGTGCCAGCTCAATCTTCCGGGACAAGTTTCAAGAGACCCAGTACTTC CASSIFRDKFQETQYF
TRBD1 - TRBJ1-2 TRBV5-6 TGTGCCAGCAGCCTGGACGTCGGGACAGGGTCAATCGGCTACACCTTC CASSLDVGTGSIGYTF
- - TRBJ1-2 TRBV4-3 TGCGCCAGCAGCCAAGATTCCCGACAGTACTATGGCTACACCTTC CASSQDSRQYYGYTF
TRBD2 - TRBJ2-1 TRBV5-1 TGCGCCAGCAGCTTGGTTTCTAGCGGGAGCCCCCATGAGCAGTTCTTC CASSLVSSGSPHEQFF
- - TRBJ1-2 TRBV28 TGTGCCAGCAGTAGCTCCGGGACACCGAACTATGGCTACACCTTC CASSSSGTPNYGYTF
- - TRBJ1-6 TRBV6-5 TGTGCCAGCAGTCCAGGGTGGGCGGATAATTCACCCCTCCACTTT CASSPGWADNSPLHF
- - TRBJ2-2 TRBV29-1 TGCAGCGTTGCCTATGTCCCCACCGGGGAGCTGTTTTTT CSVAYVPTGELFF
TRBD1 - TRBJ2-7 TRBV6-5 TGTGCCAGCAGGACAGGGAGCTACGAGCAGTACTTC CASRTGSYEQYF
TRBD1 - TRBJ1-2 TRBV11-2 TGTGCCAGCAGGTTACCGGGACAGGGCTCGCGAAACTATGGCTACACCTTC CASRLPGQGSRNYGYTF
- - TRBJ2-3 TRBV2 TGTGCCAGCAGTGGGCGTAGCGATAGCACAGATACGCAGTATTTT CASSGRSDSTDTQYF
TRBD1 once TRBJ1-2 TRBV25-1 TGTGCCAGCAGTATAACGGGACAGACGACCTATGGCTACACCTTC CASSITGQTTYGYTF
- - TRBJ1-2 TRBV6-4 TGTGCCAGCAGTGCGGACAGCTCGATCAGGGGTGGCTACACCTTC CASSADSSIRGGYTF
- - TRBJ1-1 TRBV7-9 TGTGCCAGCAGCCGAGGGAACACTGAAGCTTTCTTT CASSRGNTEAFF
- - TRBJ2-7 TRBV7-2 TGTGCCAGCAGCCCCCCTCCGGGCTACGAGCAGTACTTC CASSPPPGYEQYF
- - TRBJ2-7 TRBV18 TGTGCCAGCTCAAGGTCCGGGGATAACTACGAGCAGTACTTC CASSRSGDNYEQYF
- - TRBJ2-7 TRBV21-1 TGTGCCAGCAGCAACGGGAAATCCTACGAGCAGTACTTC CASSNGKSYEQYF
TRBD2 - TRBJ2-3 TRBV5-6 TGTGCCAGCAGCCCCGGACTAGCGGGGGGCCTGCAGTATTTT CASSPGLAGGLQYF
- once TRBJ2-3 TRBV9 TGTGCCAGCAGCGTAGCCCAGCGGTTCACAGATACGCAGTATTTT CASSVAQRFTDTQYF
- - TRBJ1-1 TRBV18 TGTGCCAGCTCACCCCCGGGAGCGCCTGAAGCTTTCTTT CASSPPGAPEAFF
- - TRBJ1-4 TRBV2 TGTGCCAGCAGCGAAATTAGAAAACTGTTTTTT CASSEIRKLFF